The 24 T cell receptor beta chains listed next were all sequenced from one sample in a study of T-cell reconstitution after alpha-beta-depleted transplantation in children. The TCRbeta library was prepared with unique molecular identifiers. TCRdb reanalysed the PCR reads using MiXCR and keeps one entry per CDR3 protein. The data contain 500,000 or so distinct CDR3 sequences, about 30% of them singletons. Here the sequenced sample was PBMCs from the stem cell graft donor, taken from the stem cell graft. These receptors originate from a human donor who donated a stem cell graft to a child with aplastic anemia.

This clonotype came up a few times. The J gene is TRBJ2-5, the V gene TRBV29-1, with 9 nucleotides matching TRBD2. Germline V gives CDR1 SQVTM, CDR2 ANQGSEA. Germline trimming cut 6 bases from V and 7 bases from J; bases unmatched to any gene: 12. The CDR3 covers 14 residues. The DNA of the CDR3 is TGCAGCGTCCGCGGGAGGGGGGCTGAGTTGACCCAGTACTTC. Its protein is CSVRGRGAELTQYF.

This clonotype has a handful of counts. The J gene is TRBJ2-5, the V gene TRBV9, with 11 bases aligning to TRBD2. The length of the CDR3 is 17 residues. The germline V gene has CDR1 SGDLS and CDR2 YYNGEE. V shed 3 bases and J 3 bases; nucleotides not matched to a gene: 10. The DNA of the CDR3 is TGTGCCAGCAGCGCCCCTCGACTAGCGGGAAAAGAAGAGACCCAGTACTTC. It is translated as CASSAPRLAGKEETQYF.

The gene calls are TRBV5-1 and TRBJ2-7; no clear D. V lost 4 bases and J 8 bases, leaving 19 bases between the germline ends. CDR1 and CDR2 (germline): SGHRS, YFSETQ. This CDR3 region has 14 residues. This CDR3 is CASSPTDRFDKQYV. The CDR3 DNA follows: TGCGCCAGCAGCCCAACAGACCGATTCGACAAGCAGTACGTC.

The chain carries TRBV29-1 and TRBJ2-1; no reliable D call. Looked up from germline, CDR1 is SQVTM and CDR2 is ANQGSEA. This CDR3 has 11 amino acids. V was cut by 0 bases and J by 13 bases, with 10 bases left in between. CDR3 bases: TGCAGCGTTGAAGATCGTTTAGCCCAGTTCTTC. This gives the protein CSVEDRLAQFF.

This sequence joins TRBV20-1 and TRBJ1-4, with no clear D. The length of the CDR3 is 16 residues. Trimming pared 6 bases from V and 0 bases from J, leaving 17 bases between. In germline, CDR1 is DFQATT, CDR2 SNEGSKA (reference sequence). The DNA for the CDR3 is TGCAGTGCCCCAGGCCTAGGAGGCCCAACTAATGAAAAACTGTTTTTT. Amino acids: CSAPGLGGPTNEKLFF.

This rearrangement joins TRBV4-1 to TRBJ1-6; TRBD1 might be the D (5 bases). This CDR3 region has 14 residues. Germline CDR1 is MGHRA and CDR2 is YSYEKL. The V gene lost 6 bases and the J gene lost 4 bases, with 10 bases spanning the gap. The CDR3 coding sequence is TGCGCCAGCAGTGACGACAGTTATAATTCACCCCTCCACTTT. Protein product: CASSDDSYNSPLHF.

This clonotype showed up just a few times. The rearrangement uses TRBV12-3 or TRBV12-4 and TRBJ2-3; possible D gene TRBD2, 6 bases. Trimming took off 5 bases at V and 2 bases at J, with 17 bases between the two ends. The CDR3 has 16 amino acids. The CDR3 bases are TGTGCCAGCAGTACCTCCTTACTAGCCGTCACAGATACGCAGTATTTT. This translates into CASSTSLLAVTDTQYF.

The chain combines TRBV4-1 with TRBJ1-1; D not resolved. CDR3 size: 12 residues. Germline values: CDR1 MGHRA, CDR2 YSYEKL. Trimming took 3 bases from V and 8 from J, leaving 10 bases between them. In DNA form, the CDR3 reads TGCGCCAGCAGCCATCACGTCGGAGAAGCTTTCTTT. Its protein is CASSHHVGEAFF.

The chain combines TRBV6-2 or TRBV6-3 with TRBJ1-1; D may be TRBD1 (6 bases). The CDR3 has 16 residues. The germline V gene encodes CDR1 MNHEY and CDR2 SVGEGT. Trimming pared 6 bases from V and 1 base from J, leaving 18 bases between. CDR3 loop: CASRSGTNYANTEAFF. CDR3 bases: TGTGCCAGCAGAAGTGGGACAAACTACGCGAACACTGAAGCTTTCTTT.

This clonotype was picked up one time. The chain links TRBV20-1 to TRBJ1-2; a possible D gene is TRBD1 (5 bases). V lost 6 bases and J lost 6, with 14 bases in between. The CDR3 totals 12 residues. Germline loops: CDR1 DFQATT, CDR2 SNEGSKA (reference sequence). DNA of the CDR3: TGCAGTGCCCCAAACAGGAAGGATGGCTACACCTTC. This gives the protein CSAPNRKDGYTF.

V and J are TRBV12-3 or TRBV12-4 and TRBJ2-5; 9 nucleotides agree with TRBD1. This CDR3 is built from 16 residues. Trimming at V came to 2 bases and at J to 4 bases, leaving 8 bases not matched to a gene. CDR3 loop: CASSLTGTGTGETQYF. For the CDR3, the DNA is TGTGCCAGCAGTTTAACCGGGACAGGGACGGGAGAGACCCAGTACTTC.

The chain carries TRBV11-2 and TRBJ2-7, with 12 positions matching TRBD2. CDR1 and CDR2 (germline): SGHAT, FQNNGV. With V trimmed by 3 bases and J by 6 bases, 3 bases remained unmatched. This CDR3 spans 14 amino acids. The CDR3: CASSLQGLAGEQYF. In nucleotides, the CDR3 is TGTGCCAGCAGCTTGCAGGGACTAGCGGGCGAGCAGTACTTC.

This chain links TRBV19 with TRBJ2-7; D is ambiguous. CDR1 and CDR2 (germline): LNHDA, SQIVND (reference sequence). V shed 4 bases and J shed 2 bases, with 15 bases lying between them. The length of the CDR3 is 15 residues. The CDR3 loop is CASSNSLGGPYEQYF. The CDR3 region has the DNA TGTGCCAGTAGTAACTCCCTGGGCGGTCCCTACGAGCAGTACTTC.

This chain connects TRBV12-3 or TRBV12-4 to TRBJ1-5, with a tentative D call TRBD1 (6 bases). This CDR3 has 14 residues. V dropped 1 base and J dropped 9 bases, with 13 bases sitting between them. This CDR3 reads CASSLVAQGGPQHF. CDR3 nucleotide sequence: TGTGCCAGCAGTTTAGTGGCACAGGGTGGGCCCCAGCATTTT.

The chain employs TRBV5-1 and TRBJ1-1, with TRBD1 matching over 7 bases. Unmatched junction bases numbered 4, after V lost 1 base and J lost 1 base. Looked up from germline, CDR1 is SGHRS and CDR2 is YFSETQ. CDR3 length: 15 residues. The CDR3: CASSLPGTANTEAFF. The CDR3 region has the DNA TGCGCCAGCAGCTTGCCAGGGACAGCGAACACTGAAGCTTTCTTT.

This rearrangement joins TRBV7-9 to TRBJ2-5; D is possibly TRBD2 (5 bases). V was shortened by 1 base and J by 5 bases, with 14 bases between the two germline ends. In germline, CDR1 is SEHNR, CDR2 FQNEAQ (reference sequence). The CDR3 has 15 residues. Here the CDR3 reads CASSLVSASSETQYF. The CDR3 nucleotides read TGTGCCAGCAGCTTAGTATCGGCTAGCTCGGAGACCCAGTACTTC. Full variable domain (remainder filled in from reference TRBV7-9 and TRBJ2-5): DTGVSQNPRHKITKRGQNVTFRCDPISEHNRLYWYRQTLGQGPEFLTYFQNEAQLEKSRLLSDRFSAERPKGSFSTLEIQRTEQGDSAMYLCASSLVSASSETQYFGPGTRLLVL.

The chain is built from TRBV20-1 and TRBJ2-2; TRBD2 matches 7 bases. This CDR3 is built from 13 residues. Trimming removed 2 bases from V and 7 bases from J; junction bases left unmatched: 4. Germline lookup yields CDR1 DFQATT and CDR2 SNEGSKA (reference sequence). Written as DNA, the CDR3 is TGCAGTGCTAGAAGACTAGCAATCGGGGAGCTGTTTTTT. Translation gives CSARRLAIGELFF.

The DNA of the CDR3 is TGCGCCAGCAGTCGAGGCCCTGAGCAGTTCTTC. The encoded protein is CASSRGPEQFF. This chain uses TRBV4-3 with TRBJ2-1; D unclear. The CDR3 has 11 amino acids. V gave up 6 bases and J gave up 9 bases, with 9 bases separating them. Germline V gene sequence: CDR1 LGHNA, CDR2 YSLEER.

This chain connects TRBV7-2 to TRBJ2-5, with D possibly being TRBD1 or TRBD2 (5 bases each). CDR1 is SGHTA, CDR2 FQGNSA, per germline. The CDR3 spans 14 residues. V lost 5 bases and J lost 4, with 14 bases in between. CDR3 region: CASSPQAGRETQYF. CDR3 nucleotide sequence: TGTGCCAGCAGCCCACAGGCAGGGAGAGAGACCCAGTACTTC.

The CDR3 reads CAISADGTEAFF. The CDR3 DNA reads TGTGCCATCAGTGCGGATGGCACTGAAGCTTTCTTT. The chain carries TRBV10-3 and TRBJ1-1; no firm D call. V dropped 4 bases and J dropped 4 bases, with 7 bases sitting between them. Looked up from germline, CDR1 is ENHRY and CDR2 is SYGVKD. This CDR3 contains 12 residues.

The rearrangement links TRBV12-3 or TRBV12-4 to TRBJ2-7; D perhaps matches TRBD2 (6 bases). V was shortened by 3 bases and J by 3 bases, with 18 bases between the two germline ends. CDR3 length equals 16 residues. The CDR3 DNA is TGTGCCAGCAGTTTGTCCGGGGGACGGAGGGACTACGAGCAGTACTTC. Protein product: CASSLSGGRRDYEQYF.

The sample holds a few counts of this clonotype. This chain uses TRBV4-2 with TRBJ2-3; 7 nucleotides line up with TRBD1. The CDR3 length is 15 residues. Unmatched junction bases numbered 10, after V lost 5 bases and J lost 5 bases. Germline values: CDR1 LGHNA, CDR2 YNFKEQ. The CDR3 bases are TGTGCCAGCAGCGCGAGACAGGGTGATCGAGATACGCAGTATTTT. Encoded protein: CASSARQGDRDTQYF.

This clonotype was observed a handful of times. This rearrangement joins TRBV7-2 to TRBJ2-1; 11 positions agree with TRBD2. From germline, CDR1 is SGHTA and CDR2 FQGNSA. The CDR3 loop spans 16 amino acids. V lost 1 base, J lost 10 bases, and 9 bases stayed unmatched. The CDR3 nucleotides read TGTGCCAGCAGCTTAGGTCCACAGACTAGCGGGGCCGAGCAGTTCTTC. Translating gives CASSLGPQTSGAEQFF.

This clonotype showed up just a few times. The chain joins TRBV6-1 to TRBJ1-5; no clear D. V lost 2 bases, J lost 7 bases, and 9 bases lay in between. The CDR3 loop spans 13 amino acids. Germline CDR1 MNHNS, CDR2 SASEGT. The CDR3 region has the DNA TGTGCCAGCAGTGAAATGATGGGACAGCCCCAGCATTTT. This sequence encodes CASSEMMGQPQHF.